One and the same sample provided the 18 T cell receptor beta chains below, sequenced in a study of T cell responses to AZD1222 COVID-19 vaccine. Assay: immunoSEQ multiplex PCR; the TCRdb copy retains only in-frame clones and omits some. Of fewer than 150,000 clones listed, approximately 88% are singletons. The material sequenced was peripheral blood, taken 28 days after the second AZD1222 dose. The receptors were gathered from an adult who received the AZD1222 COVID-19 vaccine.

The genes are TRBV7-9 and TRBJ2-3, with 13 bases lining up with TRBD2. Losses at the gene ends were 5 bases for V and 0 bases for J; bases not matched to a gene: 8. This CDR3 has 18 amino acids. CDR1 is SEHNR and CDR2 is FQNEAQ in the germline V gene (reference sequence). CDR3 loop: CASSTGLAGITSTDTQYF. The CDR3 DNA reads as TGTGCCAGCAGCACGGGACTAGCGGGAATTACTAGCACAGATACGCAGTATTTT.

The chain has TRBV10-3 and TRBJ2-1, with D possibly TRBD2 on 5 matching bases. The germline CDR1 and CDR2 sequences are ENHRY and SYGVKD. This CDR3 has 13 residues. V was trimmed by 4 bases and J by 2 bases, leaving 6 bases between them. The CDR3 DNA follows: TGTGCCATCAGTGCCGGGACCTACAATGAGCAGTTCTTC. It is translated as CAISAGTYNEQFF.

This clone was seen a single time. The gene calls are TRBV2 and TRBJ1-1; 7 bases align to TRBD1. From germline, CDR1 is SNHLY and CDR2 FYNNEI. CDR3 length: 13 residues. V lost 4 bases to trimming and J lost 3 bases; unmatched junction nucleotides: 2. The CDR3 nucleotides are TGTGCCAGCAGTGTGAGGGGGCACACTGAAGCTTTCTTT. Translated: CASSVRGHTEAFF.

The CDR3 DNA follows: TGTGCCAGCAGCTTGGCTTCGGTCTCTGGAAACACCATATATTTT. It codes for CASSLASVSGNTIYF. The chain employs TRBV5-5 and TRBJ1-3; no reliable D call. Germline V CDR1 and CDR2: SGHKS, YYEKEE (reference sequence). V was shortened by 0 bases and J by 0 bases, with 7 bases between the two germline ends. The CDR3 is made up of 15 amino acids.

The chain's CDR3 is CASSLDGGKGYTF. CDR3 sequence (DNA): TGTGCCAGCAGCTTAGACGGGGGCAAGGGCTACACCTTC. V is TRBV7-8 and J is TRBJ1-2; TRBD1 might be the D (6 bases). The CDR3 extends over 13 amino acids. The V end lost 1 base, the J end lost 8 bases, and 11 bases lay between the germline ends. Germline CDR1 reads SGHVS; CDR2 reads FQNEAQ.

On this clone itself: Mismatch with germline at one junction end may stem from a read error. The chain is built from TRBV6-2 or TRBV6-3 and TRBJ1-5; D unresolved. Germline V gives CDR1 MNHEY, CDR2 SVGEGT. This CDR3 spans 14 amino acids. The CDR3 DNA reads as TGTGCCAGCAGTCCCACGGGGTACAATCAGTCCCAGCATTTT. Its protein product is CASSPTGYNQSQHF.

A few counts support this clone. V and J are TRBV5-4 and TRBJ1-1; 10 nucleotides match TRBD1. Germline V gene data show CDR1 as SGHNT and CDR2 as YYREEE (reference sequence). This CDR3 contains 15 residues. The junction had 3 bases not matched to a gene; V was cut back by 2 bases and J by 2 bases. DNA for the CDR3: TGTGCCAGCAGCTTACGACAGGGGGCTAACACTGAAGCTTTCTTT. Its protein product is CASSLRQGANTEAFF. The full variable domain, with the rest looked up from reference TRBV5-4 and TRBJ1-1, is ETGVTQSPTHLIKTRGQQVTLRCSSQSGHNTVSWYQQALGQGPQFIFQYYREEENGRGNFPPRFSGLQFPNYSSELNVNALELDDSALYLCASSLRQGANTEAFFGQGTRLTVV.

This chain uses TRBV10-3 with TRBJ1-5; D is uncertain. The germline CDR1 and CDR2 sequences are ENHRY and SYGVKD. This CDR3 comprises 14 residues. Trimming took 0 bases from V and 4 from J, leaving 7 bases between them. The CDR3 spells CAISESTGNQPQHF. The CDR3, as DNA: TGTGCCATCAGTGAGTCAACGGGGAATCAGCCCCAGCATTTT.

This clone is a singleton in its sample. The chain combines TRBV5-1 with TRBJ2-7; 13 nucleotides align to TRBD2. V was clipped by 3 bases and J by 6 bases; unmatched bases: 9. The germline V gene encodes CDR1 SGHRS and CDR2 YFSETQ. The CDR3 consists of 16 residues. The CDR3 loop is CASSSSLAGGPLEQYF. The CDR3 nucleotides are TGCGCCAGCAGCTCGTCACTAGCGGGAGGGCCTCTCGAGCAGTACTTC. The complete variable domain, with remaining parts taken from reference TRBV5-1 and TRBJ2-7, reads KAGVTQTPRYLIKTRGQQVTLSCSPISGHRSVSWYQQTPGQGLQFLFEYFSETQRNKGNFPGRFSGRQFSNSRSEMNVSTLELGDSALYLCASSSSLAGGPLEQYFGPGTRLTVT.

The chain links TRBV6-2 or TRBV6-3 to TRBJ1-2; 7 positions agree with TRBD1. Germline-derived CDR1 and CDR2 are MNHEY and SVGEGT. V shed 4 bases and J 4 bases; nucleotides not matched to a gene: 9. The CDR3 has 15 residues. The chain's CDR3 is CASSSRQGVFYGYTF. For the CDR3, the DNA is TGTGCCAGCAGTTCCAGACAGGGCGTCTTCTATGGCTACACCTTC.

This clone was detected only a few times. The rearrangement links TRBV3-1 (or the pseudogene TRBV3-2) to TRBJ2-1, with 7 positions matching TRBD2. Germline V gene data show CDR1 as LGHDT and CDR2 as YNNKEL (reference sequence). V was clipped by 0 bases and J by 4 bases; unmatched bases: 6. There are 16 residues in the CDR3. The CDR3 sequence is CASSQEGGSLYNEQFF. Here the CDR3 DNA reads TGTGCCAGCAGCCAAGAGGGGGGGTCCCTGTACAATGAGCAGTTCTTC.

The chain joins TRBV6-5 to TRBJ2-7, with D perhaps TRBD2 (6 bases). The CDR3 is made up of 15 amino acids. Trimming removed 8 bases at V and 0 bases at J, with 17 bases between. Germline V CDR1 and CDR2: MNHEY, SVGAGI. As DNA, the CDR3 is TGTGCCAGCCCCCGGGCGGAGGGGTCCTCCTACGAGCAGTACTTC. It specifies CASPRAEGSSYEQYF.

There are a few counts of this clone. This CDR3 is CASRGGSGNTIYF. The CDR3 DNA sequence: TGTGCCAGCAGGGGCGGATCTGGAAACACCATATATTTT. V gene TRBV27 combines with J gene TRBJ1-3; D gene ambiguous. CDR3 length: 13 amino acids. Germline values: CDR1 MNHEY, CDR2 SMNVEV (reference sequence). Trimming stripped 6 bases from V and 1 base from J, with 7 bases between.

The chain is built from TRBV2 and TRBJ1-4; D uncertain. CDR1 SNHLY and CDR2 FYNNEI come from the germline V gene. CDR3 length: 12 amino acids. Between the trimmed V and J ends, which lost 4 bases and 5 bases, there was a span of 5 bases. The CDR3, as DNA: TGTGCCAGCAGTGGGGTGAATGAAAAACTGTTTTTT. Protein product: CASSGVNEKLFF. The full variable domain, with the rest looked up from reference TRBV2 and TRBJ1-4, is EPEVTQTPSHQVTQMGQEVILRCVPISNHLYFYWYRQILGQKVEFLVSFYNNEISEKSEIFDDQFSVERPDGSNFTLKIRSTKLEDSAMYFCASSGVNEKLFFGSGTQLSVL.

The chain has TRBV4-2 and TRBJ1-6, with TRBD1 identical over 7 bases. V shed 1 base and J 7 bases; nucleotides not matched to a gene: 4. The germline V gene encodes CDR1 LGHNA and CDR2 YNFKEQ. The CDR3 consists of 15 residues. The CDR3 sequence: CASSQGLQGNSPLHF. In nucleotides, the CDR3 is TGTGCCAGCAGCCAAGGACTACAGGGGAATTCACCCCTCCACTTT.

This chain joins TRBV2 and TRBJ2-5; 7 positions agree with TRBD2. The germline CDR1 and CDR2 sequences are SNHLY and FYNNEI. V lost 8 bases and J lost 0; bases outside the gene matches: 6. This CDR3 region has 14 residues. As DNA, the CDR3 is TGTGCCAGCCGGGGAGGGAACCACCAAGAGACCCAGTACTTC. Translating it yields CASRGGNHQETQYF.

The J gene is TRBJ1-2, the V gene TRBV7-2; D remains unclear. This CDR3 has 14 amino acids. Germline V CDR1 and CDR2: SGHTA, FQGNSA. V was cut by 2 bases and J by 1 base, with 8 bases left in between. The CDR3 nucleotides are TGTGCCAGCAGCTTATGGGAGTTTAACTATGGCTACACCTTC. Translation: CASSLWEFNYGYTF.

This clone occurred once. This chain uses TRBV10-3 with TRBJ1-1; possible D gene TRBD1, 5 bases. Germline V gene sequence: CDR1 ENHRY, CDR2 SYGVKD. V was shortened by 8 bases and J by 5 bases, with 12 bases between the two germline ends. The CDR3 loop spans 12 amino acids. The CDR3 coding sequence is TGTGCCATCGCCAGGGAGGGAACTGAAGCTTTCTTT. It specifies CAIAREGTEAFF.